These 30 T cell receptor beta chains were all obtained from the same sample, sequenced in a study of T cell repertoires in cytomegalovirus infection. Via MiXCR, TCRdb re-called the reads, giving one row per CDR3 protein. The sample holds a few hundred thousand distinct CDR3 sequences, about 25% seen once. The sequenced material came from PBMCs. All receptors come from a human donor in good health (CMV status not recorded). Some clones in this sample may be carry-over from other donors' samples.

The CDR3 here is CSDAGFWDEQYV. The CDR3 nucleotides are TGCAGCGATGCGGGATTTTGGGACGAGCAGTACGTC. The chain carries TRBV29-1 and TRBJ2-7; TRBD2 is a possible D gene (6 bases). Trimming left V 7 bases short and J 5 bases short, with 15 bases between. The CDR3 consists of 12 residues. The germline V gene has CDR1 SQVTM and CDR2 ANQGSEA.

The chain joins TRBV12-3 or TRBV12-4 to TRBJ2-4; no clear D gene. The CDR3 is 14 residues long. Trimming took off 4 bases at V and 0 bases at J, with 7 bases between the two ends. The CDR3 loop reads CASSSTLAKNIQYF. CDR3 nucleotides: TGTGCCAGCAGTTCCACCTTAGCCAAAAACATTCAGTACTTC.

This clonotype was found a few times. This chain joins TRBV11-1 and TRBJ2-1, with D perhaps matching TRBD2 (5 bases). The ends were cut back, 1 base at V and 9 bases at J, with 19 bases in the middle. CDR1 SGHAT and CDR2 FQDESV come from the germline V gene (reference sequence). The CDR3 has 16 residues. CDR3 nucleotides: TGTGCCAGCAGCTTAGAAGCGGTGAGAGGGAATGGTGAGCAGTTCTTC. Translating gives CASSLEAVRGNGEQFF.

The chain couples TRBV5-1 to TRBJ2-1, with 7 bases matching TRBD1. Germline V gene data show CDR1 as SGHRS and CDR2 as YFSETQ. CDR3 length: 13 amino acids. Trimming removed 3 bases from V and 9 bases from J; junction bases left unmatched: 6. CDR3 coding DNA: TGCGCCAGCAGCTCGACAGGGCAGGGTGAGCAGTTCTTC. Protein: CASSSTGQGEQFF.

This clonotype showed up many times. This chain joins TRBV7-9 and TRBJ1-1; 10 bases agree with TRBD1. The CDR3 spans 17 residues. Germline CDR1 reads SEHNR; CDR2 reads FQNEAQ (reference sequence). V lost 4 bases and J lost 0; bases outside the gene matches: 8. The CDR3: CASSYEPGQGMNTEAFF. The CDR3 DNA sequence: TGTGCCAGCAGCTATGAACCGGGACAGGGGATGAACACTGAAGCTTTCTTT.

The rearrangement uses TRBV29-1 and TRBJ2-1; 7 bases line up with TRBD2. V was clipped by 7 bases and J by 5 bases; unmatched bases: 5. The CDR3 is made up of 12 amino acids. CDR1 is SQVTM, CDR2 ANQGSEA, per germline. The CDR3 loop is CSGGGSDNEQFF. The CDR3 nucleotides read TGCAGCGGGGGGGGGTCCGACAATGAGCAGTTCTTC.

The chain uses TRBV7-2 and TRBJ1-2; 7 bases map to TRBD1. The junction had 9 bases not matched to a gene; V was cut back by 1 base and J by 7 bases. Germline-derived CDR1 and CDR2 are SGHTA and FQGNSA. The CDR3 is 15 amino acids. In DNA, the CDR3 is TGTGCCAGCAGCTTAGGGATGCGACAGGGTATTGGCTACACCTTC. This codes for CASSLGMRQGIGYTF.

The table lists this clonotype with a few counts. The J gene is TRBJ2-7, the V gene TRBV30; 9 bases are shared with TRBD2. Looked up from germline, CDR1 is GTSNPN and CDR2 is SVGIG (reference sequence). Trimming at V came to 3 bases and at J to 4 bases, leaving 10 bases not matched to a gene. This CDR3 is built from 15 residues. The CDR3 DNA reads TGTGCCTGGAGAAAGGCGGGAGGGCCGGGGTACGAGCAGTACTTC. Amino acid sequence: CAWRKAGGPGYEQYF.

The gene calls are TRBV5-4 and TRBJ2-7, with D maybe TRBD2 (6 bases). Germline assignment: CDR1 SGHNT and CDR2 YYREEE (reference sequence). CDR3 length: 16 amino acids. V lost 0 bases, J lost 0 bases, and 13 bases lay in between. The CDR3 protein is CASSLDSGSTSYEQYV. The CDR3 DNA follows: TGTGCCAGCAGCTTGGACTCCGGGAGCACCTCCTACGAGCAGTACGTC.

V usage is TRBV5-1 and J usage is TRBJ1-1, with D possibly matching TRBD1 (6 bases). V lost 4 bases to trimming and J lost 0 bases, with 25 bases between them. Germline loops: CDR1 SGHRS, CDR2 YFSETQ. The CDR3 consists of 19 residues. The CDR3 region is CASSPLMGQGPNLNTEAFF. The CDR3 DNA follows: TGCGCCAGCAGCCCGCTGATGGGGCAGGGGCCTAACCTGAACACTGAAGCTTTCTTT.

J is TRBJ2-1 and V is TRBV10-3, with D possibly being TRBD1 (6 bases). The CDR3 consists of 15 residues. The germline V gene has CDR1 ENHRY and CDR2 SYGVKD. V was pared by 5 bases and J by 7 bases, with 18 bases between. CDR3 protein: CAISSGTTPRNEQFF. In DNA form, the CDR3 reads TGTGCCATCAGTTCCGGGACAACTCCCCGGAATGAGCAGTTCTTC.

This clonotype was counted between two and nine times. The chain links TRBV29-1 to TRBJ2-7; 9 nucleotides match TRBD1. The CDR3 sequence is 14 residues long. V was pared by 5 bases and J by 3 bases, with 8 bases of the junction left unmatched. Germline values: CDR1 SQVTM, CDR2 ANQGSEA. Here the CDR3 DNA reads TGCAGCGTTTCGGACAGGGGTGACTACTACGAGCAGTACTTC. Its translation is CSVSDRGDYYEQYF.

This chain links TRBV6-6 with TRBJ1-1, with 11 bases lining up with TRBD1. The CDR3 has 15 residues. With 2 bases clipped from V and 4 bases from J, the junction kept 3 bases outside the gene matches. In germline, CDR1 is MNHNY, CDR2 SVGAGI (reference sequence). CDR3 in amino acids: CASSYDGTGGTEAFF. In nucleotides, the CDR3 is TGTGCCAGCAGTTACGACGGGACAGGGGGCACTGAAGCTTTCTTT.

The chain carries TRBV20-1 and TRBJ2-1; D possibly uses TRBD1 or TRBD2 (7 bases each). V was clipped by 3 bases and J by 7 bases, with 19 bases between them. CDR1 is DFQATT and CDR2 is SNEGSKA in the germline V gene (reference sequence). This CDR3 is 15 amino acids long. The CDR3 region is CSARPGEGARNEQFF. The CDR3 nucleotides are TGCAGTGCTAGGCCAGGGGAGGGGGCCCGAAATGAGCAGTTCTTC.

The V gene is TRBV7-9, the J gene TRBJ1-2; TRBD1 matches at 9 bases. The CDR3 covers 16 residues. V shed 0 bases, J shed 2 bases, and the junction held 4 bases outside the gene matches. Germline lookup yields CDR1 SEHNR and CDR2 FQNEAQ (reference sequence). Written as DNA, the CDR3 is TGTGCCAGCAGCTTAGCTTACGGACAGGGGAACTATGGCTACACCTTC. Translating it yields CASSLAYGQGNYGYTF.

This clonotype was counted a few times. The V gene is TRBV19, the J gene TRBJ1-5; TRBD1 aligns across 12 bases. Germline-derived CDR1 and CDR2 are LNHDA and SQIVND (reference sequence). V shed 4 bases, J shed 1 base, and the junction held 11 bases outside the gene matches. The CDR3 consists of 19 residues. CDR3 residues: CASSTSLGQGAESNQPQHF. The CDR3 nucleotides are TGTGCCAGTAGTACCTCCCTGGGACAGGGGGCAGAAAGCAATCAGCCCCAGCATTTT.

The V and J genes are TRBV29-1 and TRBJ2-4, with TRBD2 as a possible D gene (6 bases). CDR1 and CDR2 from the germline V gene are SQVTM and ANQGSEA. The CDR3 extends over 13 amino acids. V shed 4 bases and J shed 8 bases, with 15 bases lying between them. The CDR3 bases are TGCAGCGTTGGGGGAATGTGGGGGGACATTCAGTACTTC. Translating it yields CSVGGMWGDIQYF.

This clonotype was seen only a few times. For the CDR3, the DNA is TGTGCCAGCGGGACACCGGGACTAGCGATAGGGACCGGGGAGCTGTTTTTT. Its protein is CASGTPGLAIGTGELFF. This chain joins TRBV12-3 or TRBV12-4 and TRBJ2-2, with TRBD2 identical over 10 bases. The V segment lost 8 bases and the J segment 5 bases; nucleotides outside the gene matches: 14. CDR3 length: 17 residues.

The chain recombines TRBV6-5 with TRBJ1-2; possibly TRBD1 for D (6 bases). The CDR3 is 14 amino acids. The ends were cut back, 6 bases at V and 5 bases at J, with 16 bases in the middle. Germline assignment: CDR1 MNHEY and CDR2 SVGAGI. The CDR3 coding sequence is TGTGCCAGCAGCCTTAGGGGGGACTTTTATGGCTACACCTTC. It yields the protein CASSLRGDFYGYTF.

This clonotype occurred a few times. The chain has TRBV6-4 and TRBJ2-1; the match to TRBD1 covers 9 bases. This CDR3 has 15 amino acids. With V trimmed by 0 bases and J by 3 bases, 0 bases remained unmatched. Germline CDR1 is MRHNA and CDR2 is SNTAGT. CDR3 sequence reads: CASSDSTGGYNEQFF. For the CDR3, the DNA is TGTGCCAGCAGTGACTCGACAGGGGGCTACAATGAGCAGTTCTTC.

The chain joins TRBV20-1 to TRBJ1-1; 8 nucleotides align to TRBD1. CDR3 length equals 15 residues. Germline loops: CDR1 DFQATT, CDR2 SNEGSKA (reference sequence). V shed 0 bases and J 11 bases; nucleotides not matched to a gene: 14. This CDR3 is CSARDRRDRIFGAFF. The DNA for the CDR3 is TGCAGTGCTAGAGATCGTCGGGACAGGATTTTTGGTGCTTTCTTT.

The chain joins TRBV25-1 to TRBJ1-2; D is unresolved. This CDR3 is 12 amino acids long. Germline V gene lookup returns CDR1 MGHDK and CDR2 SYGVNS. Trimming pared 5 bases from V and 5 bases from J, leaving 9 bases between. CDR3 protein: CASSSGSYGYTF. CDR3 DNA sequence: TGTGCCAGCAGTTCCGGCTCTTATGGCTACACCTTC.

This clonotype was found a few times. The CDR3 loop is CSAREWQEWTEAFF. In nucleotides, the CDR3 is TGCAGTGCTAGAGAATGGCAGGAGTGGACTGAAGCTTTCTTT. The chain has TRBV20-1 and TRBJ1-1; D is unresolved. Germline values: CDR1 DFQATT, CDR2 SNEGSKA (reference sequence). The CDR3 is 14 residues long. With 0 bases removed from V and 5 bases from J, the gap between germline ends came to 13 bases.

The chain links TRBV6-2 or TRBV6-3 to TRBJ2-1; TRBD2 agrees at 11 bases. Germline CDR1 MNHEY, CDR2 SVGEGT. V gave up 5 bases and J gave up 3 bases; unmatched junction bases: 12. This CDR3 comprises 18 residues. The CDR3 coding sequence is TGTGCCAGCAGTACCACCCCAGGACTAGCGGGTGTCTACAATGAGCAGTTCTTC. This translates into CASSTTPGLAGVYNEQFF.

This clonotype turned up a few times. The CDR3 sequence: CASSFLRVSTEAFF. CDR3 DNA sequence: TGTGCCAGCAGTTTTCTGAGGGTATCCACTGAAGCTTTCTTT. This sequence joins TRBV6-2 or TRBV6-3 and TRBJ1-1; D gene ambiguous. In germline, CDR1 is MNHEY, CDR2 SVGEGT. CDR3 length: 14 residues. V dropped 4 bases and J dropped 4 bases, with 13 bases sitting between them.

This clonotype was found a few times. The J gene is TRBJ2-6, the V gene TRBV2; TRBD1 agrees at 8 bases. This CDR3 contains 19 residues. Per the germline V gene, CDR1 is SNHLY and CDR2 is FYNNEI. V was clipped by 2 bases and J by 0 bases; unmatched bases: 9. For the CDR3, the DNA is TGTGCCAGCAGTGAATGGGGGACAGGCCGCGACTCTGGGGCCAACGTCCTGACTTTC. Translation: CASSEWGTGRDSGANVLTF.

The J gene is TRBJ2-1, the V gene TRBV14; TRBD2 aligns across 7 bases. Germline V gene lookup returns CDR1 SGHDN and CDR2 FVKESK. The CDR3 extends over 17 amino acids. The ends lost 1 base at V and 2 bases at J; junction bases unmatched: 8. CDR3 sequence reads: CASSQVSGDYPYNEQFF. CDR3 sequence (DNA): TGTGCCAGCAGCCAAGTGAGCGGGGACTACCCCTACAATGAGCAGTTCTTC.

This clonotype showed up just a few times. The V gene is TRBV6-2 or TRBV6-3, the J gene TRBJ2-7; TRBD2 is a possible D gene (5 bases). The length of the CDR3 is 13 residues. V was cut by 2 bases and J by 3 bases, with 8 bases left in between. Germline V lookup: CDR1 MNHEY, CDR2 SVGEGT. The CDR3 nucleotides are TGTGCCAGCAGTTACAACGGACTCTACGAGCAGTACGTC. Protein: CASSYNGLYEQYV.

This chain connects TRBV3-1 to TRBJ1-1; perhaps TRBD1 as D (6 bases). CDR1 is LGHDT, CDR2 YNNKEL, per germline (reference sequence). Trimming shortened V by 5 bases and J by 6 bases, and 13 bases separated the two germline ends. This CDR3 comprises 13 residues. CDR3 in DNA: TGTGCCAGCAGCGAGACCGGGACACCTGAAGCTTTCTTT. Its protein product is CASSETGTPEAFF.

The chain uses TRBV10-2 and TRBJ2-1; TRBD2 agrees at 9 bases. J gave up 7 bases and V 4 bases, and 20 bases lay outside the gene matches. Germline CDR1 reads WSHSY; CDR2 reads SAAADI. CDR3 length equals 19 residues. The CDR3 DNA reads as TGCGCCAGCAGTGGGTGGGTGATAGCGGGAGCTACCCCCCTGAATGAGCAGTTCTTC. Translated: CASSGWVIAGATPLNEQFF.